These 30 T cell receptor beta chains were all obtained from the same sample, sequenced in a study of cytomegalovirus exposure and HLA in healthy donors. PCR primers comprised 60 Vbeta and 13 Jbeta primers. Method: immunoSEQ multiplex PCR; TCRdb's copy keeps in-frame clones and lacks some. The table includes over 55,000 clones, over 75% detected once. Sequencing used PBMCs. These receptors came from a woman aged 30 to 39 in good health and CMV-seropositive.

This clone was detected only once. V usage is TRBV2 and J usage is TRBJ1-2; 9 bases map to TRBD1. Germline CDR1 SNHLY, CDR2 FYNNEI. Trimming removed 3 bases from V and 4 bases from J; junction bases left unmatched: 6. The CDR3 spans 15 residues. CDR3 in amino acids: CASSDTGGAGYGYTF. DNA of the CDR3: TGTGCCAGCAGTGACACAGGGGGCGCGGGCTATGGCTACACCTTC.

V usage is TRBV18 and J usage is TRBJ1-1, with TRBD1 as a possible D gene (6 bases). The length of the CDR3 is 14 residues. Per the germline V gene, CDR1 is KGHSH and CDR2 is LQKENI. The germline V and J ends were trimmed by 2 bases and 1 base, with 8 bases remaining between them. The CDR3 region has the DNA TGTGCCAGCTCACCAAGGACAGAGAACACTGAAGCTTTCTTT. Translated, it gives CASSPRTENTEAFF.

This sequence joins TRBV6-1 and TRBJ2-5, with unresolved D. The CDR3 runs to 15 residues. The V gene's germline CDR1 is MNHNS and CDR2 SASEGT. Trimming shortened V by 4 bases and J by 1 base, and 13 bases separated the two germline ends. The CDR3 region is CASSGGGNIQETQYF. As DNA, the CDR3 is TGTGCCAGCAGTGGTGGTGGTAACATCCAAGAGACCCAGTACTTC.

The gene calls are TRBV18 and TRBJ1-2; 8 bases are a match to TRBD1. Germline V CDR1 and CDR2: KGHSH, LQKENI. Unmatched junction bases numbered 3, after V lost 3 bases and J lost 3 bases. The CDR3 sequence is 14 residues long. CDR3 sequence (DNA): TGTGCCAGCTCACCTGGACAGGGTTACTATGGCTACACCTTC. It is translated as CASSPGQGYYGYTF. Variable domain in full (rest from reference TRBV18 and TRBJ1-2): NAGVMQNPRHLVRRRGQEARLRCSPMKGHSHVYWYRQLPEEGLKFMVYLQKENIIDESGMPKERFSAEFPKEGPSILRIQQVVRGDSAAYFCASSPGQGYYGYTFGSGTRLTVV.

The chain links TRBV18 to TRBJ2-1, with 8 positions matching TRBD2. J was trimmed by 5 bases and V by 5 bases; bases with no gene match: 5. The V gene's germline CDR1 is KGHSH and CDR2 LQKENI. CDR3 length equals 14 residues. The CDR3 sequence is CASSSTGGHNEQFF. In DNA form, the CDR3 reads TGTGCCAGCTCATCAACGGGGGGGCACAATGAGCAGTTCTTC.

V gene TRBV7-7 combines with J gene TRBJ2-7, with 7 nucleotides matching TRBD1. V trimming: 1 base; J trimming: 6 bases; junction bases outside the gene matches: 6. From germline, CDR1 is SSHAT and CDR2 FNYEAQ (reference sequence). The CDR3 has 14 amino acids. Written as DNA, the CDR3 is TGTGCCAGCAGCTTAGAGGGAACAGGGGTCGAGCAGTACTTC. It translates to CASSLEGTGVEQYF.

The chain uses TRBV29-1 and TRBJ2-1, with 9 bases aligning to TRBD2. Per the germline V gene, CDR1 is SQVTM and CDR2 is ANQGSEA. The V and J ends lost 5 bases and 2 bases, in that order; junction bases with no gene match: 4. There are 14 residues in the CDR3. The CDR3 here is CSVLVAGAYNEQFF. CDR3 nucleotides: TGCAGCGTTCTAGTAGCGGGAGCCTACAATGAGCAGTTCTTC.

The chain employs TRBV7-6 and TRBJ2-7; D gene ambiguous. This CDR3 contains 13 residues. V was clipped by 1 base and J by 4 bases, with 8 bases between them. CDR1 and CDR2 (germline): SGHVS, FNYEAQ. This chain's CDR3 is CASSLGVGYEQYF. DNA of the CDR3: TGTGCCAGCAGCTTAGGTGTCGGGTACGAGCAGTACTTC.

The chain is built from TRBV9 and TRBJ2-1, with a tentative D call TRBD1 (5 bases). The CDR3 is 13 amino acids. Trimming pared 0 bases from V and 8 bases from J, leaving 9 bases between. The germline V gene encodes CDR1 SGDLS and CDR2 YYNGEE. The CDR3 DNA is TGTGCCAGCAGCGTAGGTCCCAGGGATGAGCAGTTCTTC. Translated: CASSVGPRDEQFF.

This chain uses TRBV7-2 with TRBJ2-5, with 10 bases lining up with TRBD2. Trimming took 5 bases from V and 5 from J; bases not matched to a gene: 5. CDR3 size: 14 residues. Germline assignment: CDR1 SGHTA and CDR2 FQGNSA. The CDR3 is CASSALAGTETQYF. In DNA form, the CDR3 reads TGTGCCAGCAGCGCACTAGCGGGAACGGAGACCCAGTACTTC.

The gene calls are TRBV10-1 and TRBJ2-5; 9 nucleotides agree with TRBD1. The CDR3 sequence is 19 residues long. Germline V gene lookup returns CDR1 WNHNN and CDR2 SYGVQD (reference sequence). Trimming cost V 3 bases and J 4 bases; bases outside gene matches: 18. The CDR3 nucleotides are TGCGCCAGCAGTGATGGCGGAGAGGGACAGGGCTCCGGTCGAGAGACCCAGTACTTC. Translating it yields CASSDGGEGQGSGRETQYF.

V is TRBV30 and J is TRBJ2-7; a possible D gene is TRBD1 (6 bases). V was trimmed by 2 bases and J by 0 bases, leaving 17 bases between them. This CDR3 has 16 residues. The germline V gene encodes CDR1 GTSNPN and CDR2 SVGIG (reference sequence). CDR3 DNA sequence: TGTGCCTGGAGTTCAATCGGACAGTCCCGCTCCTACGAGCAGTACTTC. This translates into CAWSSIGQSRSYEQYF.

The chain is built from TRBV19 and TRBJ2-2; 11 bases are shared with TRBD1. V was pared by 4 bases and J by 4 bases, with 5 bases of the junction left unmatched. CDR3 length: 16 residues. Germline assignment: CDR1 LNHDA and CDR2 SQIVND (reference sequence). CDR3 sequence (DNA): TGTGCCAGTAGTACAGGACAGGGGGCCGGCACCGGGGAGCTGTTTTTT. Protein: CASSTGQGAGTGELFF.

This sequence joins TRBV5-1 and TRBJ2-7, with TRBD1 as a possible D gene (6 bases). The germline V and J ends were trimmed by 4 bases and 6 bases, with 14 bases remaining between them. There are 13 residues in the CDR3. Per germline, CDR1 SGHRS and CDR2 YFSETQ. The CDR3 DNA reads as TGCGCCAGCAGCGTTACAGGGTCCCTCGAGCAGTACTTC. It is translated as CASSVTGSLEQYF.

This chain links TRBV14 with TRBJ1-1; D uncertain. This CDR3 contains 15 residues. The ends were cut back, 0 bases at V and 0 bases at J, with 8 bases in the middle. Germline CDR1 is SGHDN and CDR2 is FVKESK. The DNA for the CDR3 is TGTGCCAGCAGCCAAGAAGCAGGTTTGAACACTGAAGCTTTCTTT. Amino acids: CASSQEAGLNTEAFF.

The chain links TRBV4-2 to TRBJ2-6; a weak D match, TRBD1 (6 bases). Trimming stripped 4 bases from V and 2 bases from J, with 18 bases between. CDR1 and CDR2 from the germline V gene are LGHNA and YNFKEQ. This CDR3 is 18 amino acids long. The CDR3, as DNA: TGTGCCAGCAGCCCTTCCATAGGGGGAAACACTGGGGCCAACGTCCTGACTTTC. Encoded protein: CASSPSIGGNTGANVLTF.

This chain uses TRBV19 with TRBJ2-5; TRBD2 is a possible D gene (5 bases). The CDR3 is made up of 14 amino acids. V lost 1 base to trimming and J lost 4 bases, with 10 bases between them. Looked up from germline, CDR1 is LNHDA and CDR2 is SQIVND (reference sequence). As DNA, the CDR3 is TGTGCCAGTAGTATAGGAGGGATTCGAGAGACCCAGTACTTC. Translating it yields CASSIGGIRETQYF.

The chain joins TRBV6-5 to TRBJ1-1; D is perhaps TRBD1 (5 bases). The CDR3 spans 15 residues. Trimming pared 7 bases from V and 1 base from J, leaving 16 bases between. Germline CDR1 and CDR2: MNHEY and SVGAGI. CDR3 in DNA: TGTGCCAGCATCCGCGGGACGGCCGAGAACACTGAAGCTTTCTTT. Translating it yields CASIRGTAENTEAFF.

The chain links TRBV19 to TRBJ2-7, with D perhaps TRBD2 (6 bases). Germline CDR1 LNHDA, CDR2 SQIVND (reference sequence). This CDR3 spans 14 amino acids. V lost 6 bases to trimming and J lost 3 bases, with 15 bases between them. CDR3 sequence: CASRSSGRFYEQYF. CDR3 in DNA: TGTGCCAGTAGGAGTTCCGGGAGATTCTACGAGCAGTACTTC.

V gene TRBV4-1 combines with J gene TRBJ2-5; TRBD2 matches 7 bases. With 1 base clipped from V and 7 bases from J, the junction kept 9 bases outside the gene matches. The germline CDR1 and CDR2 sequences are MGHRA and YSYEKL. The CDR3 is 15 residues long. CDR3 bases: TGCGCCAGCAGCCAAGCGGCCGGACTAGACGGGACCCAGTACTTC. Translated, it gives CASSQAAGLDGTQYF.

The genes are TRBV10-3 and TRBJ2-5; TRBD1 is a possible D gene (7 bases). V was trimmed by 6 bases and J by 4 bases, leaving 12 bases between them. Germline CDR1 is ENHRY and CDR2 is SYGVKD. This CDR3 has 13 residues. The CDR3 bases are TGTGCCATCAGGACTCAGGGGGGAGAGACCCAGTACTTC. Amino acids: CAIRTQGGETQYF.

About this clone itself: The identical CDR3 is also encoded by other nucleotide sequences in the sample. The chain links TRBV5-1 to TRBJ2-7; D gene uncertain. Between the trimmed V and J ends, which lost 5 bases and 6 bases, there was a span of 9 bases. Germline V gene sequence: CDR1 SGHRS, CDR2 YFSETQ. The CDR3 totals 11 residues. CDR3 region: CASSSGGEQYF. In DNA, the CDR3 is TGCGCCAGCAGTAGTGGCGGCGAGCAGTACTTC.

The DNA for the CDR3 is TGTGCCAGCAGTCCAGGACTAGCGGGAGGGCAGAGGCAAGAGACCCAGTACTTC. Encoded protein: CASSPGLAGGQRQETQYF. The chain couples TRBV2 to TRBJ2-5, with 15 bases lining up with TRBD2. CDR1 is SNHLY, CDR2 FYNNEI, per germline. With V trimmed by 5 bases and J by 2 bases, 9 bases remained unmatched. The CDR3 loop spans 18 amino acids.

About this clone itself: The sample holds other DNA sequences that translate to the same CDR3. The chain employs TRBV5-1 and TRBJ2-5; 11 bases align to TRBD2. The CDR3 extends over 14 amino acids. V trimming: 2 bases; J trimming: 4 bases; junction bases outside the gene matches: 1. Germline V gene sequence: CDR1 SGHRS, CDR2 YFSETQ. Written as DNA, the CDR3 is TGCGCCAGCAGCTTAGGACTAGCGGGAGAGACCCAGTACTTC. Protein product: CASSLGLAGETQYF.

The rearrangement links TRBV7-9 to TRBJ2-3, with D tentatively TRBD1 (6 bases). V was trimmed by 5 bases and J by 6 bases, leaving 15 bases between them. CDR3 length: 14 amino acids. CDR1 SEHNR and CDR2 FQNEAQ come from the germline V gene (reference sequence). CDR3 bases: TGTGCCAGCAGCGATCTGGGGGCTCGGGATACGCAGTATTTT. Translated: CASSDLGARDTQYF.

The V call is TRBV9, the J call TRBJ1-1; 8 bases are shared with TRBD1. CDR1 is SGDLS and CDR2 is YYNGEE in the germline V gene. Trimming took 3 bases from V and 5 from J; bases not matched to a gene: 12. This CDR3 contains 16 residues. CDR3 in amino acids: CASSDRRTGRGTEAFF. DNA for the CDR3: TGTGCCAGCAGCGACAGGAGGACAGGGCGAGGGACTGAAGCTTTCTTT.

This chain connects TRBV6-5 to TRBJ1-2, with D maybe TRBD1 (6 bases). Germline V CDR1 and CDR2: MNHEY, SVGAGI. The CDR3 has 12 amino acids. Trimming stripped 10 bases from V and 4 bases from J, with 13 bases between. The CDR3 loop reads CATGAGAYGYTF. For the CDR3, the DNA is TGTGCCACGGGGGCGGGGGCCTATGGCTACACCTTC.

This chain joins TRBV6-1 and TRBJ2-7; 7 bases align to TRBD2. The J segment lost 4 bases and the V segment lost 0 bases, leaving 3 bases of the junction unmatched. CDR1 MNHNS and CDR2 SASEGT come from the germline V gene. This CDR3 region has 14 residues. CDR3 amino acids: CASSEAWEGYEQYF. The CDR3 coding sequence is TGTGCCAGCAGTGAAGCGTGGGAGGGTTACGAGCAGTACTTC.

The rearrangement joins TRBV18 to TRBJ2-7; 7 bases line up with TRBD1. The CDR3 totals 14 residues. V trimming: 2 bases; J trimming: 2 bases; junction bases outside the gene matches: 3. CDR1 is KGHSH and CDR2 is LQKENI in the germline V gene. The CDR3 DNA is TGTGCCAGCTCACCAACGGGGACAGCCTACGAGCAGTACTTC. The encoded protein is CASSPTGTAYEQYF.

V usage is TRBV27 and J usage is TRBJ1-5, with 9 nucleotides matching TRBD1. Germline loops: CDR1 MNHEY, CDR2 SMNVEV (reference sequence). The trim removed 6 bases at V and 6 bases at J, leaving 9 bases unmatched. The length of the CDR3 is 15 residues. The CDR3 bases are TGTGCCAGCAGACCACAGGGGGCTCCGGTTCAGCCCCAGCATTTT. Translated: CASRPQGAPVQPQHF.